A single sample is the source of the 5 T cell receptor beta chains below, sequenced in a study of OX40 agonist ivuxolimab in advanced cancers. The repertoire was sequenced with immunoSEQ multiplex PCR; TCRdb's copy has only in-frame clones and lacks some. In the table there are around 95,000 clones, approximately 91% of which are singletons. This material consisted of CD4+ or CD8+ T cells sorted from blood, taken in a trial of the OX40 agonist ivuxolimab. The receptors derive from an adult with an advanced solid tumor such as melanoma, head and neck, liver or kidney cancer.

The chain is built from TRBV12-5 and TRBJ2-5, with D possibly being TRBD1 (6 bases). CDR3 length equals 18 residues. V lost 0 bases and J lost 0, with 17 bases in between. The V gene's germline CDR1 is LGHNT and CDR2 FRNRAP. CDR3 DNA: TGTGCTAGTGGTTTGGTACTTGGGCAGGGGCCCCACCAAGAGACCCAGTACTTC. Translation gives CASGLVLGQGPHQETQYF. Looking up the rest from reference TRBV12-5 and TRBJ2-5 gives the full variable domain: DARVTQTPRHKVTEMGQEVTMRCQPILGHNTVFWYRQTMMQGLELLAYFRNRAPLDDSGMPKDRFSAEMPDATLATLKIQPSEPRDSAVYFCASGLVLGQGPHQETQYFGPGTRLLVL.

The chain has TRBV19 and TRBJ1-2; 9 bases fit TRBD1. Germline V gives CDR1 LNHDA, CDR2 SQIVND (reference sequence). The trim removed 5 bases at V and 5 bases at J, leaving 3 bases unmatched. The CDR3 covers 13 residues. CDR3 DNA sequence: TGTGCCAGTAGTGACAGGGGGAATTATGGCTACACCTTC. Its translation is CASSDRGNYGYTF. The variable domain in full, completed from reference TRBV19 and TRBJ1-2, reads DGGITQSPKYLFRKEGQNVTLSCEQNLNHDAMYWYRQDPGQGLRLIYYSQIVNDFQKGDIAEGYSVSREKKESFPLTVTSAQKNPTAFYLCASSDRGNYGYTFGSGTRLTVV.

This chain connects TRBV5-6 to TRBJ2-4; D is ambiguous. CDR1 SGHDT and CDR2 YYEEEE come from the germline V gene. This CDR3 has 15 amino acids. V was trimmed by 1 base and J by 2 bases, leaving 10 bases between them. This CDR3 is CASSLLSRPKNIQYF. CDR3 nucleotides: TGTGCCAGCAGCTTGCTTTCCCGCCCCAAAAACATTCAGTACTTC.

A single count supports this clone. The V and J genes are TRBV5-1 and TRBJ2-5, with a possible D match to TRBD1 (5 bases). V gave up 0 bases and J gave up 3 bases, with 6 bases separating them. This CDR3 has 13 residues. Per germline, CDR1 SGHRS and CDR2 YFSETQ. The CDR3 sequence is CASSLGQKETQYF. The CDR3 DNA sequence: TGCGCCAGCAGCTTGGGACAGAAAGAGACCCAGTACTTC.

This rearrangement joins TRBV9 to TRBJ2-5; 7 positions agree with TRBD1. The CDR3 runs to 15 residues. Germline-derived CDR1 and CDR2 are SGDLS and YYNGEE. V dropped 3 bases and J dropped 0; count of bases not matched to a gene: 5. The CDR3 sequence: CASSGGTAYQETQYF. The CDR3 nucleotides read TGTGCCAGCAGCGGAGGGACAGCGTACCAAGAGACCCAGTACTTC.